Listed below are T cell receptor beta chains from one sample, sequenced in a study of T-cell reconstitution after alpha-beta-depleted transplantation in children. TCRdb re-analysed the PCR reads in MiXCR, keeping a single row per CDR3 protein. The repertoire holds 580,000 or so distinct CDR3 sequences, with about 21% as singletons. The source material was PBMCs, mostly from graft donor cells, sampled 360 days after TCRalphabeta/CD19-depleted stem cell transplant. The receptors stem from a boy less than two years old who had a stem cell transplant for acute myeloid leukemia, so the T cells may come from the graft donor. Both conserved end residues are part of each CDR3. D genes are given only for firm matches. The size field is filled for only some rows; it gives once, few, many or a size class.

size	D	V	J	DNA	CDR3
few	TRBD1	TRBV29-1	TRBJ1-1	TGCAGCGTTGAAGTGTATCGGTACAGGGGCCCTGAAGCTTTCTTT	CSVEVYRYRGPEAFF
NA	NA	TRBV20-1	TRBJ2-5	TGCAGTGCTGTAGACCCTAGATCAACTGGGGGAGAGACCCAGTACTTC	CSAVDPRSTGGETQYF
few	NA	TRBV30	TRBJ2-1	TGTGCCTGGGAGACCCTCGATGAGCAGTTCTTC	CAWETLDEQFF
few	TRBD2	TRBV20-1	TRBJ2-1	TGCAGTGCTAGAGATGCCCCCGAGCGGGGGGTTCCCTACAATGAGCAGTTCTTC	CSARDAPERGVPYNEQFF
NA	NA	TRBV20-1	TRBJ2-1	TGCAGTGCTGGATTTAGCTCTTCCTACAATGAGCAGTTCTTC	CSAGFSSSYNEQFF
many	NA	TRBV20-1	TRBJ2-5	TGCAGTGCTATCCCCGGGCTTCAAGAGACCCAGTACTTC	CSAIPGLQETQYF
NA	NA	TRBV6-1	TRBJ1-4	TGTGCCAGCAGTCGAACAGGGCCCAACACTGCTGAAAAACTGTTTTTT	CASSRTGPNTAEKLFF
NA	NA	TRBV10-2	TRBJ2-1	TGCGCCAGCAGTGGGCGTAGTTGGAGCTCCTACAATGAGCAGTTCTTC	CASSGRSWSSYNEQFF
many	TRBD1	TRBV15	TRBJ2-3	TGTGCCACCAGTTTAGACAGGGGACCCGGAGATACGCAGTATTTT	CATSLDRGPGDTQYF
NA	NA	TRBV12-3/TRBV12-4	TRBJ2-5	TGTGCCTCCAGAGGGGGACCTCTTTACAAGACCCAGTACTTC	CASRGGPLYKTQYF
many	NA	TRBV11-3	TRBJ1-1	TGTGCCAGCAGCTTATCCGGGGGAGCTGAAGCTTTCTTT	CASSLSGGAEAFF
NA	NA	TRBV25-1	TRBJ1-6	TGTGCCAGCAGTGCGACAATAGGGGGTTCACCCCTCCACTTT	CASSATIGGSPLHF
once	NA	TRBV7-6	TRBJ2-4	TGTGCCAGCAGCTTGGGAAGGGGGGGTCTAGCCAAAAACATTCAGTACTTC	CASSLGRGGLAKNIQYF
NA	TRBD2	TRBV7-2	TRBJ2-1	TGTGCCAGCAGCTTACGGGGGGACCGCTACAATGAGCAGTTCTTC	CASSLRGDRYNEQFF
many	TRBD2	TRBV29-1	TRBJ2-7	TGCAGCGTTGAAGTGGCTAGCGGGACGAGGGAGCAGTACTTC	CSVEVASGTREQYF
NA	TRBD2	TRBV11-1	TRBJ2-1	TGTGCCAGCAGCCTACCTCCGAAGCGGGGGGGCTTGGGTTCCTACAATGAGCAGTTCTTC	CASSLPPKRGGLGSYNEQFF